The text below deals with one T cell receptor (beta chain). Treatment indicated: around 19 received Ad26.COV2.S at low or high dose, single or two shots; roughly five received placebo; per-sample allocation not given. Sampling took place 63 days after the first vaccine or placebo injection. The data derive from a study of Ad26.COV2.S vaccination and SARS-CoV-2 variants. Only in-frame clones appear in the TCRdb table, and some are missing; sequencing was by immunoSEQ multiplex PCR. The sample includes more than 400,000 clones, 90% seen only once; the top ten take about 4.5%. Looked up from germline, CDR1 is SQVTM and CDR2 is ANQGSEA. This CDR3 comprises 14 residues. J lost 4 bases, V lost 5 bases, and 7 bases had no gene match.

The TCR sequence derives from a person aged 18 to 59 who received the Ad26.COV2.S COVID-19 vaccine or a placebo. This chain uses TRBV29-1 with TRBJ1-2, with 10 nucleotides matching TRBD1. The sample in question was peripheral blood, obtained in a trial of Ad26.COV2.S vaccine versus placebo. This CDR3 is CSVTGQGVGYGYTF. The CDR3, as DNA: TGCAGCGTTACCGGACAGGGGGTCGGCTATGGCTACACCTTC.